This T cell receptor (beta chain) was identified in a study of T cells expressing NK-cell markers. Study context: Investigators obtained TCR beta repertoires from sorted CD3+CD56+NKG2C+, CD3+CD56+NKG2C- and CD3+CD56-NKG2C+ T cells.

As to this clonotype: Its antigen remains unidentified.

The study's findings and limits: Several of the donors carried dominant NKG2C+ clonotypes that took up about 1.0-7.5% of their CD8+ T cells.

Germline CDR1 and CDR2: LNHNV and YYDKDF (reference sequence). The CDR3 sequence is 13 residues long. Beta-chain TCR cDNA was generated via 5'RACE template switching with UMIs. Using the 5' RACE reads, TCRdb records one entry per CDR3 protein without DNA. This sample's table reports 550,000 to 600,000 distinct CDR3 sequences. The chain employs TRBV15 and TRBJ1-2. Sequencing was performed on blood T cells: a sorted CD56 or NKG2C T cell subset, CD4+ or CD8+ T cells, or bulk PBMC T cells (not recorded which). This sequence was found in a young man in good health. The CDR3: CATSKDSNYGYTF.